Below, 31 T cell receptor beta chains from the same sample are listed, as sequenced in a study of Graves' ophthalmopathy and Graves' hyperthyroidism. Amplification of the TCR beta CDR3 regions used RNA transcripts (as template). Scientists carried out first-round RT-PCR using HTBI primers and then a second-round multiplex PCR. TCRdb reanalysed the multiplex PCR reads using MiXCR and keeps one entry per CDR3 protein. The table has about 1.2 million distinct CDR3 sequences, roughly 35% seen once; the top ten hold 11%. What was sequenced was peripheral blood or thyroid tissue (not recorded which). The receptor set was obtained from an adult man with Graves' hyperthyroidism.

V gene TRBV9 combines with J gene TRBJ2-5, with D perhaps TRBD1 (5 bases). Trimming took 7 bases from V and 7 from J, leaving 8 bases between them. The CDR3 runs to 10 residues. The germline CDR1 and CDR2 sequences are SGDLS and YYNGEE. The CDR3 region has the DNA TGTGCCAGCGGAACAGGGACCCAGTACTTC. Translated, it gives CASGTGTQYF.

This chain connects TRBV12-3 or TRBV12-4 to TRBJ2-2; maybe TRBD1 (6 bases). Trimming took off 4 bases at V and 3 bases at J, with 12 bases between the two ends. This CDR3 contains 15 residues. Here the CDR3 reads CASSSDRTDTGELFF. As DNA, the CDR3 is TGTGCCAGCAGTTCCGACAGGACTGACACCGGGGAGCTGTTTTTT.

This clonotype was observed at least ten times. The V call is TRBV7-2, the J call TRBJ2-7; D is perhaps TRBD2 (6 bases). This CDR3 is 15 amino acids long. The V gene's germline CDR1 is SGHTA and CDR2 FQGNSA. Deletions cut 5 bases from V and 2 bases from J, with 16 bases between. CDR3 in amino acids: CASSPGLATTYEQYF. CDR3 bases: TGTGCCAGCAGCCCGGGACTCGCCACAACCTACGAGCAGTACTTC.

This clonotype was seen ten or more times. The V call is TRBV19, the J call TRBJ2-5, with D perhaps matching TRBD1 (6 bases). This CDR3 is 14 amino acids long. V gave up 7 bases and J gave up 4 bases, with 16 bases separating them. The germline V gene encodes CDR1 LNHDA and CDR2 SQIVND (reference sequence). In nucleotides, the CDR3 is TGTGCCAGTAACCCTAAACAGGGTGCAGAGACCCAGTACTTC. Translation gives CASNPKQGAETQYF.

This clonotype came up many times. CDR3 sequence (DNA): TGTGCCAGCAGTAAAGAGACAGTAGGACCTTCCGAGACCCAGTACTTC. Translation: CASSKETVGPSETQYF. The chain uses TRBV2 and TRBJ2-5; D perhaps matches TRBD1 (5 bases). Trimming took off 5 bases at V and 5 bases at J, with 21 bases between the two ends. The CDR3 has 16 amino acids. Germline CDR1 and CDR2: SNHLY and FYNNEI.

This chain connects TRBV7-9 to TRBJ2-2; tentatively, D is TRBD2 (6 bases). CDR3 length: 13 amino acids. Germline V lookup: CDR1 SEHNR, CDR2 FQNEAQ (reference sequence). Trimming removed 6 bases at V and 6 bases at J, with 11 bases between. CDR3 region: CASSWREAGELFF. As DNA, the CDR3 is TGTGCCAGCAGTTGGAGGGAGGCCGGGGAGCTGTTTTTT.

CDR3 bases: TGTGCCAGCATAGCAGGGGAGGGCTACACCTTC. It codes for CASIAGEGYTF. This chain uses TRBV2 with TRBJ1-2; the D gene is possibly TRBD1 (6 bases). Trimming pared 7 bases from V and 8 bases from J, leaving 11 bases between. CDR1 SNHLY and CDR2 FYNNEI come from the germline V gene. The CDR3 runs 11 residues.

The gene calls are TRBV7-9 and TRBJ2-5, with 8 bases that match TRBD2. TRBJ2-7 matches the DNA end more closely, so the J call is doubtful. The V gene's germline CDR1 is SEHNR and CDR2 FQNEAQ (reference sequence). This CDR3 has 18 amino acids. The CDR3 protein is CASSKRSGAWGTSYEQYF. CDR3 DNA sequence: TGTGCCAGCAGCAAGCGTAGCGGGGCGTGGGGAACCTCCTACGAGCAGTACTTC.

The chain combines TRBV6-4 with TRBJ2-2; the D gene is possibly TRBD2 (7 bases). Germline V CDR1 and CDR2: MRHNA, SNTAGT. The V end was cut by 5 bases, the J end by 6 bases, with 16 bases between. The CDR3 runs to 15 residues. The CDR3 here is CASSPRGGGPGELFF. The CDR3 DNA reads TGTGCCAGCAGTCCCCGAGGGGGAGGGCCCGGGGAGCTGTTTTTT.

The J gene is TRBJ1-2, the V gene TRBV5-6; D is ambiguous. The V end was cut by 1 base, the J end by 7 bases, with 11 bases between. CDR1 SGHDT and CDR2 YYEEEE come from the germline V gene. The CDR3 covers 13 residues. CDR3 protein: CASSLLANGGYTF. In DNA, the CDR3 is TGTGCCAGCAGCTTGTTGGCTAATGGTGGCTACACCTTC.

As regards this clonotype: This sequence may be a read error, since a much larger clone differs from it by one base. This chain uses TRBV9 with TRBJ2-7, with a tentative D call TRBD1 (6 bases). The CDR3 totals 16 residues. Per germline, CDR1 SGDLS and CDR2 YYNGEE. Between the trimmed V and J ends, which lost 3 bases and 5 bases, there was a span of 21 bases. CDR3 sequence reads: CASSARPFTGSHEQYF. The CDR3 bases are TGTGCCAGCAGCGCGAGGCCATTCACAGGGTCGCACGAGCAGTACTTC.

This clonotype was counted many times. This sequence joins TRBV12-3 or TRBV12-4 and TRBJ1-1, with D tentatively TRBD1 (5 bases). V was pared by 6 bases and J by 1 base, with 15 bases between. CDR3 length equals 15 residues. CDR3 sequence: CASRPTWDGNTEAFF. CDR3 in DNA: TGTGCCAGCAGACCGACTTGGGACGGGAACACTGAAGCTTTCTTT.

The rearrangement links TRBV6-1 to TRBJ1-6, with a tentative D call TRBD1 (5 bases). This CDR3 comprises 18 residues. Germline lookup yields CDR1 MNHNS and CDR2 SASEGT. The ends were cut back, 5 bases at V and 0 bases at J, with 17 bases in the middle. The CDR3 region has the DNA TGTGCCAGCAGTAAAAAGGGACGGGAAAGCTCCTATAATTCACCCCTCCACTTT. This codes for CASSKKGRESSYNSPLHF.

The chain links TRBV7-6 to TRBJ2-7; 10 bases match TRBD2. CDR1 and CDR2 from the germline V gene are SGHVS and FNYEAQ. V dropped 9 bases and J dropped 6; count of bases not matched to a gene: 14. The CDR3 runs 15 residues. The chain's CDR3 is CASAELAGSSAEQYF. For the CDR3, the DNA is TGTGCCAGTGCGGAACTAGCGGGGAGCTCCGCCGAGCAGTACTTC.

The chain combines TRBV7-9 with TRBJ2-7; D could derive from TRBD1 or TRBD2 (5 bases each). The CDR3 covers 17 residues. Germline V gene lookup returns CDR1 SEHNR and CDR2 FQNEAQ (reference sequence). Between the trimmed V and J ends, which lost 5 bases and 0 bases, there was a span of 20 bases. CDR3 amino acids: CASSVYTGTDSSYEQYF. CDR3 DNA sequence: TGTGCCAGCAGCGTGTATACCGGGACCGACAGCTCCTACGAGCAGTACTTC.

This chain links TRBV5-1 with TRBJ2-7, with 14 bases fitting TRBD2. The length of the CDR3 is 16 residues. With V trimmed by 4 bases and J by 5 bases, 8 bases remained unmatched. Germline V gene sequence: CDR1 SGHRS, CDR2 YFSETQ. The CDR3 loop is CASSRGLAGEFHEQYF. The CDR3 DNA reads as TGCGCCAGCAGCCGGGGACTAGCGGGGGAATTCCACGAGCAGTACTTC.

This clonotype is a singleton in its sample. One junction end does not reproduce the germline sequence, and a read error may be involved. The chain is built from TRBV7-9 and TRBJ2-2; 8 nucleotides match TRBD2. The CDR3 runs 15 residues. Germline-derived CDR1 and CDR2 are SEHNR and FQNEAQ (reference sequence). In DNA, the CDR3 is TGCGCCAGCAGCCGGGGGACTAGTGGCACCGGGGAGCTGTTTTTT. Its protein is CASSRGTSGTGELFF. Supplemented by reference TRBV7-9 and TRBJ2-2, the full variable domain reads DTGVSQNPRHKITKRGQNVTFRCDPISEHNRLYWYRQTLGQGPEFLTYFQNEAQLEKSRLLSDRFSAERPKGSFSTLEIQRTEQGDSAMYLCASSRGTSGTGELFFGEGSRLTVL.

This clonotype was seen a few times. V usage is TRBV9 and J usage is TRBJ2-7, with 10 positions matching TRBD1. The CDR3 totals 15 residues. CDR1 is SGDLS and CDR2 is YYNGEE in the germline V gene. V lost 4 bases and J lost 7; bases outside the gene matches: 11. Here the CDR3 reads CASSPPGQGLSEQYF. In nucleotides, the CDR3 is TGTGCCAGCAGCCCCCCGGGACAGGGGCTCTCAGAGCAGTACTTC. The full variable domain, with the rest looked up from reference TRBV9 and TRBJ2-7, is DSGVTQTPKHLITATGQRVTLRCSPRSGDLSVYWYQQSLDQGLQFLIQYYNGEERAKGNILERFSAQQFPDLHSELNLSSLELGDSALYFCASSPPGQGLSEQYFGPGTRLTVT.

CDR3 coding DNA: TGTGCCAGCAGCCTAAATAGGGTGGGAAACACCATATATTTT. Translating it yields CASSLNRVGNTIYF. The rearrangement joins TRBV11-2 to TRBJ1-3; D gene ambiguous. Germline CDR1 and CDR2: SGHAT and FQNNGV. This CDR3 has 14 residues. The germline V and J ends were trimmed by 5 bases and 4 bases, with 12 bases remaining between them.

The rearrangement links TRBV4-2 to TRBJ2-7; 10 positions match TRBD1. This CDR3 has 14 residues. V was pared by 6 bases and J by 5 bases, with 7 bases of the junction left unmatched. Germline V lookup: CDR1 LGHNA, CDR2 YNFKEQ. CDR3 bases: TGTGCCAGCAGGCCTCCGGGACAGGGGAACGAGCAGTACTTC. Translation gives CASRPPGQGNEQYF.

The rearrangement uses TRBV4-3 and TRBJ2-7; maybe TRBD1 (6 bases). The germline V gene has CDR1 LGHNA and CDR2 YSLEER. This CDR3 contains 18 residues. Trimming cost V 1 base and J 3 bases, with 22 bases left between them. The CDR3 coding sequence is TGCGCCAGCAGCCAAGCACCCAGGAAGACGAGGGGGAACTACGAGCAGTACTTC. This codes for CASSQAPRKTRGNYEQYF.

This clonotype was seen only a few times. The rearrangement links TRBV5-8 to TRBJ2-5; D possibly corresponds to TRBD2 (6 bases). Trimming removed 4 bases from V and 4 bases from J, with 14 bases in between. Germline loops: CDR1 SGHTS, CDR2 YDEGEE. There are 14 residues in the CDR3. The CDR3 nucleotides are TGTGCCAGCAGCCTGACGGGGGACCCAGAGACCCAGTACTTC. Encoded protein: CASSLTGDPETQYF.

This clonotype was counted ten times or more. The chain employs TRBV20-1 and TRBJ1-1; D gene unclear. V gave up 5 bases and J gave up 0 bases, with 10 bases separating them. Germline-derived CDR1 and CDR2 are DFQATT and SNEGSKA (reference sequence). The length of the CDR3 is 13 residues. CDR3 sequence (DNA): TGCAGTGCTCCGACTGAATTGAACACTGAAGCTTTCTTT. Translated, it gives CSAPTELNTEAFF.

V usage is TRBV20-1 and J usage is TRBJ1-6, with D perhaps matching TRBD1 (6 bases). V lost 5 bases and J 2 bases, leaving 16 bases between the germline ends. Per the germline V gene, CDR1 is DFQATT and CDR2 is SNEGSKA (reference sequence). The CDR3 spans 16 residues. The CDR3 DNA reads as TGCAGTGCTCCGAAGGGGGGCTCTACCTATAATTCACCCCTCCACTTT. Residues: CSAPKGGSTYNSPLHF.

This clonotype was counted many times. The rearrangement joins TRBV20-1 to TRBJ2-7; possibly TRBD1 for D (5 bases). This CDR3 has 13 amino acids. Germline V gene lookup returns CDR1 DFQATT and CDR2 SNEGSKA (reference sequence). Trimming removed 5 bases from V and 1 base from J, with 12 bases in between. DNA of the CDR3: TGCAGTGCTTTTGACAGACATTCCTACGAGCAGTACTTC. This codes for CSAFDRHSYEQYF.

This clonotype was detected many times. The CDR3 nucleotides are TGTGCCAGCAGCGATGGACGGGACCTTTCCTACGAGCAGTACTTC. Amino acids: CASSDGRDLSYEQYF. V is TRBV13 and J is TRBJ2-7; TRBD1 or TRBD2 may be the D gene (5 bases each). V lost 5 bases, J lost 1 base, and 15 bases lay in between. The CDR3 runs 15 residues. Germline lookup yields CDR1 PRHDT and CDR2 FYEKMQ (reference sequence).

This clonotype has just a few counts. The chain is built from TRBV6-1 and TRBJ2-7; weak D call: TRBD1 (6 bases). Germline CDR1 and CDR2: MNHNS and SASEGT. This CDR3 comprises 12 residues. V was cut by 7 bases and J by 5 bases, with 12 bases left in between. The CDR3 spells CASTQDSHEQYF. CDR3 nucleotides: TGTGCCAGCACCCAGGACAGCCACGAGCAGTACTTC.

The V gene is TRBV5-6, the J gene TRBJ1-1; D ambiguous. This CDR3 is 14 amino acids long. The ends were cut back, 3 bases at V and 3 bases at J, with 12 bases in the middle. Germline V lookup: CDR1 SGHDT, CDR2 YYEEEE. CDR3 nucleotides: TGTGCCAGCAGCTCGGGATGGTTGGACACTGAAGCTTTCTTT. This encodes CASSSGWLDTEAFF.

The V gene is TRBV20-1, the J gene TRBJ2-7, with D perhaps TRBD2 (7 bases). The CDR3 is 15 residues long. The germline V and J ends were trimmed by 3 bases and 3 bases, with 18 bases remaining between them. Per germline, CDR1 DFQATT and CDR2 SNEGSKA (reference sequence). The CDR3 reads CSASKGGGPNYEQYF. Here the CDR3 DNA reads TGCAGTGCTAGCAAGGGGGGGGGCCCGAACTACGAGCAGTACTTC.

This clonotype has at least ten counts. The V and J genes are TRBV9 and TRBJ1-2; D perhaps matches TRBD1 (5 bases). CDR1 and CDR2 (germline): SGDLS, YYNGEE. The CDR3 has 15 amino acids. V lost 4 bases, J lost 0 bases, and 13 bases lay in between. The CDR3 DNA sequence: TGTGCCAGCAGCCCCGGGGAGGGGACTAACTATGGCTACACCTTC. Residues: CASSPGEGTNYGYTF. Full variable domain (remainder filled in from reference TRBV9 and TRBJ1-2): DSGVTQTPKHLITATGQRVTLRCSPRSGDLSVYWYQQSLDQGLQFLIQYYNGEERAKGNILERFSAQQFPDLHSELNLSSLELGDSALYFCASSPGEGTNYGYTFGSGTRLTVV.

The rearrangement joins TRBV29-1 to TRBJ1-4; 9 nucleotides agree with TRBD1. V was clipped by 3 bases and J by 2 bases; unmatched bases: 7. This CDR3 spans 16 amino acids. Germline loops: CDR1 SQVTM, CDR2 ANQGSEA. This CDR3 is CSVEGTTGGTNEKLFF. Written as DNA, the CDR3 is TGCAGCGTTGAGGGGACGACAGGGGGTACTAATGAAAAACTGTTTTTT.